This TCR beta chain was found in a study of shared clonotypes between healthy human individuals. Study-wide background: CD8 memory received one plate per donor, CD8 naive two, CD4 memory three and CD4 naive three.

The table came from immunoSEQ multiplex PCR; TCRdb's copy has only in-frame clones and leaves some out. Here the sample spans about 1 million clones, around 76% being singletons. Each of the donors was a healthy adult who was HIV-negative and had not had a recent acute infection or vaccination. It was into CD45RA+ naive and CD45RA-negative memory subsets that the CD4+ cells were split. Germline CDR1 MNHEY, CDR2 SMNVEV (reference sequence). This CDR3 has 15 residues. Unmatched junction bases numbered 4, after V lost 6 bases and J lost 1 base. The TCR originated in a man aged 18 to 29 in good health. This chain joins TRBV27 and TRBJ2-1, with 9 positions matching TRBD2. The material sequenced was memory CD4+ T cells sorted from blood. The subset is: CD45RA-negative fraction. For the CDR3, the DNA is TGTGCCAGCAGCAAGGGACTAGCTTCCTACAATGAGCAGTTCTTC. It encodes CASSKGLASYNEQFF.